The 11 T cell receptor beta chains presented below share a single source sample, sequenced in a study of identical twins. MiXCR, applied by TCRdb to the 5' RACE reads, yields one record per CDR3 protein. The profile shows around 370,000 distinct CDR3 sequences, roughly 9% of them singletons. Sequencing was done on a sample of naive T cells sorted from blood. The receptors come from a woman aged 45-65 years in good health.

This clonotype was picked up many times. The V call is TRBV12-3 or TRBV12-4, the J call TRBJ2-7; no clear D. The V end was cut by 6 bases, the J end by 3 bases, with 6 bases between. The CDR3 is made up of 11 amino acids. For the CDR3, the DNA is TGTGCCAGCAGCCTTCTCTACGAGCAGTACTTC. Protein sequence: CASSLLYEQYF.

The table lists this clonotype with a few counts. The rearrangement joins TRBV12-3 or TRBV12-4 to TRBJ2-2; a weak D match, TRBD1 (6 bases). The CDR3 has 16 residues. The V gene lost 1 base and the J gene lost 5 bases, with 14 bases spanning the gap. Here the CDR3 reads CASSLGIRGETGELFF. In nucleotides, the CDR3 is TGTGCCAGCAGTTTAGGGATCAGGGGAGAGACCGGGGAGCTGTTTTTT.

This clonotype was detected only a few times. The CDR3 DNA follows: TGTGCCAGCAGCTTGGAAAGGGTGAACACTGAAGCTTTCTTT. It yields the protein CASSLERVNTEAFF. The J gene is TRBJ1-1, the V gene TRBV5-4; D gene unclear. The CDR3 loop spans 14 amino acids. CDR1 SGHNT and CDR2 YYREEE come from the germline V gene (reference sequence). V lost 0 bases and J lost 0, with 6 bases in between.

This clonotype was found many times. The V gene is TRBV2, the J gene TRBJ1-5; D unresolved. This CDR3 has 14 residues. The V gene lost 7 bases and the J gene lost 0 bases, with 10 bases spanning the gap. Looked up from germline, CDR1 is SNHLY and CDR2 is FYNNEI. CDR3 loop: CASKSWDSNQPQHF. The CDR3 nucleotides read TGTGCCAGCAAATCTTGGGATAGCAATCAGCCCCAGCATTTT.

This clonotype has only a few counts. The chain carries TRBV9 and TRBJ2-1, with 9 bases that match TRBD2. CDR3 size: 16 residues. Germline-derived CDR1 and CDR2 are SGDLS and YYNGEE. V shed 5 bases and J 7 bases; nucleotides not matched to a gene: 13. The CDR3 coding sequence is TGTGCCAGCAGTTCCCGGATCGCTAGCGGGGAGAATGAGCAGTTCTTC. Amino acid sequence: CASSSRIASGENEQFF.

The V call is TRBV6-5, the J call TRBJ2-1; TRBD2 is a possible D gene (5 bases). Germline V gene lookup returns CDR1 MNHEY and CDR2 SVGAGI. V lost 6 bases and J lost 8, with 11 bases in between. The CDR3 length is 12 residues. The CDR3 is CASSPGEYEQFF. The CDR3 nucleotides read TGTGCCAGCAGCCCCGGGGAGTATGAGCAGTTCTTC.

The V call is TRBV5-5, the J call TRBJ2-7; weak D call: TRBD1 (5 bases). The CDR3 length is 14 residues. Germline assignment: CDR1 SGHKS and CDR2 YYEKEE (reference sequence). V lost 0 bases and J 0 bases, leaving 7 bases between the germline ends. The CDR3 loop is CASSLGQSSYEQYV. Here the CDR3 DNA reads TGTGCCAGCAGCTTGGGACAGAGCTCCTACGAGCAGTACGTC.

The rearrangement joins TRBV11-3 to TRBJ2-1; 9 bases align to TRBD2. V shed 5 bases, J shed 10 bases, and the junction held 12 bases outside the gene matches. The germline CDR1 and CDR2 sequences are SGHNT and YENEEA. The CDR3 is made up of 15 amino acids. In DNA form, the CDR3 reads TGTGCCAGCAGCCCCGGGACTAGCCACCTCCGGGAGCAGTTCTTC. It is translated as CASSPGTSHLREQFF.

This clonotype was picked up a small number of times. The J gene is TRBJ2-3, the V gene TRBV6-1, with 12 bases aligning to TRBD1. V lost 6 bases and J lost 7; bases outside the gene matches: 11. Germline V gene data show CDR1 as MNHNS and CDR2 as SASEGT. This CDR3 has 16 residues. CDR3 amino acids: CASRNPGQGASNTQYF. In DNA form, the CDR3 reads TGTGCCAGCAGGAACCCGGGACAGGGGGCGTCAAATACGCAGTATTTT.

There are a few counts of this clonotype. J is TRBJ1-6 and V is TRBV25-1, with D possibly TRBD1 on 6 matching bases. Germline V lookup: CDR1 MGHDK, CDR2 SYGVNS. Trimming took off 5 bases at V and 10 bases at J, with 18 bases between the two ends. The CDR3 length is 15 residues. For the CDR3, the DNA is TGTGCCAGCAGTTTACAGGGCCGATCCGGATCACCCCTCCACTTT. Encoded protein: CASSLQGRSGSPLHF.

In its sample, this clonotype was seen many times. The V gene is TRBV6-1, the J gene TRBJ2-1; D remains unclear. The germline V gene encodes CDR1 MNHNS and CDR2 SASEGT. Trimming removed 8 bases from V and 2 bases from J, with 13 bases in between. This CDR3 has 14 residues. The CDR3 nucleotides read TGTGCCAGCCGGACCTCGGGTCCCTACAATGAGCAGTTCTTC. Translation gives CASRTSGPYNEQFF.